This T cell receptor beta chain is from a study of OX40 agonist ivuxolimab in advanced cancers. About the study: Among those treated, three patients had partial responses, one with hepatocellular carcinoma and two with cutaneous melanoma.

On this clone: A junction end diverges from the germline sequence, so it may reflect a read error.

The CDR3 is 15 amino acids. The germline CDR1 and CDR2 sequences are SGDLS and YYNGEE. This table comes from immunoSEQ multiplex PCR, and its TCRdb copy is limited to in-frame clones, with some not included. The data hold 13,000 or so clones, with 75% to 85% observed a single time. The specimen was CD4+ or CD8+ T cells sorted from blood, collected in a trial of the OX40 agonist ivuxolimab. The TCR was taken from an adult with an advanced solid tumor such as melanoma, head and neck, liver or kidney cancer. The rearrangement links TRBV9 to TRBJ1-1; 8 bases are a match to TRBD1. CDR3 nucleotide sequence: TGTGCCGGCAGCGTAGGGACAGGACTGAACACTGAAGCTTTCTTT. Translation: CAGSVGTGLNTEAFF.